This T cell receptor beta chain originates from a study of blood T cell repertoires in COVID-19 (dated by TCRdb to 2018 to 2021). Describing the broader study: Collaborator samples came from the United States, Italy and Spain and covered acute and convalescent phases of COVID-19. The material from the prospective study consisted of cDNA or gDNA derived from T cells, B-cell-depleted T cells, or PBMCs. The repertoires were released in a freely available public database intended as a resource for research on the immune response to SARS-CoV-2. Deeply sampled blood TCRbeta repertoires from subjects exposed to, actively infected with, or recovered from COVID-19 were included in the dataset. Where available, HLA class I and class II types were taken from metadata supplied by the sample provider and were not determined by assay-based typing. The sample metadata nearly always contained a de-identified subject ID, COVID-19 status, age in years and sex. Samples came from the ongoing ImmuneRACE study (first 160 participants) plus 1,254 subjects from 6 global collaborators. Overall study outcomes, separate from this receptor: The amount of clinical and demographic metadata varied by source and participant and was provided uncurated.

Regarding this clone: Its antigen remains unidentified. Per-base qualities were not stored, and no clone one base away is much larger.

In Seattle, one collaborating source enrolled patients while the infection was active and tracked those patients longitudinally over the course of disease. Collaborating institutions collected whole blood in K2EDTA tubes following their own protocols. Collaborator samples were shipped for TCRbeta analysis as frozen whole blood, isolated PBMCs, or DNA extracted from either sample type. TCRbeta CDR3 regions were amplified from genomic DNA using the immunoSEQ Assay, a bias-controlled multiplex PCR. The paper's processing steps were these. Within the assay, amplification of reference gene primers was used to estimate how many nucleated cells each sample contained. To quantify the absolute abundance of each unique TCRbeta CDR3 rearrangement, sequence reads were collapsed and filtered. For each sample, productive Simpson clonality was calculated by taking the square root of Simpson's diversity index across productive rearrangements. TCRdb carries this immuneACCESS record with in-frame sequences only. Its versions omit some clonotypes, under half of them owing to an unresolved V gene in the studies checked, with the rest unexplained. V and J calls plus clone size are reproduced from that table; the DNA served to infer D and trimming. The sample table holds fewer than 450,000 clones, of which roughly 86% were seen once. 7.3% of the sample lies in the top ten.

V and J lose 2 bases and 0 bases, and a span of 6 bases separates them. The CDR3 spans 14 residues, from the cysteine through the phenylalanine. This entry keeps only the CDR3 DNA: 42 bases, framed from base 1. As encoded in the germline V gene (reference sequence), CDR1 is SEHNR while CDR2 is FQNEAQ. The chain was built from TRBV7-9 and TRBJ2-3, and perhaps TRBD1 as D gene, on 5 matching bases. Sequencing was performed on peripheral blood. The source is a woman between 65 and 79 years old with COVID-19, enrolled during active disease. For the CDR3, the sequence is CASSLQGSTDTQYF. The DNA is TGTGCCAGCAGCTTACAGGGCAGCACAGATACGCAGTATTTT.